The source of this TCR beta chain is a study of shared clonotypes between healthy human individuals. Study background: Three plates were used per donor for CD4 naive, three for CD4 memory, two for CD8 naive and one for CD8 memory.

The germline V gene encodes CDR1 SGHTA and CDR2 FQGNSA. The V and J ends lost 5 bases and 6 bases respectively, with 13 bases between them. This CDR3 region has 13 residues. The data were produced by immunoSEQ multiplex PCR, yet TCRdb's version contains in-frame clones alone and is incomplete. The sample carries some 680,000 clones, roughly 72% recorded once. The rearrangement links TRBV7-2 to TRBJ1-2; D uncertain. The TCR was taken from a woman in her twenties or thirties in good health. Input material: memory CD4+ T cells sorted from blood. Subset: CD45RA-negative fraction. CDR3 coding DNA: TGTGCCAGCAGCCCGAGAGGGCTGGATGGCTACACCTTC. This sequence encodes CASSPRGLDGYTF.